Below are 15 T cell receptor beta chains sequenced from a single sample in a study of blood T cell repertoires in COVID-19. Clones were read by immunoSEQ multiplex PCR, and TCRdb kept only the in-frame ones, dropping some. The table includes 130,000 to 150,000 clones, roughly 90% detected once. Input material: peripheral blood. These receptors originate from a human donor in a cohort sampled during active COVID-19.

This chain links TRBV3-1 (or the pseudogene TRBV3-2) with TRBJ2-7; 9 nucleotides match TRBD1. This CDR3 comprises 15 residues. V was clipped by 1 base and J by 3 bases; unmatched bases: 4. Germline CDR1 is LGHDT and CDR2 is YNNKEL (reference sequence). The CDR3 reads CASSQAPGQGYEQYF. Here the CDR3 DNA reads TGTGCCAGCAGCCAAGCTCCGGGACAGGGCTACGAGCAGTACTTC.

This rearrangement joins TRBV7-2 to TRBJ1-4; D might be TRBD1 (5 bases). This CDR3 is built from 14 residues. Trimming shortened V by 1 base and J by 4 bases, and 7 bases separated the two germline ends. CDR1 and CDR2 (germline): SGHTA, FQGNSA. CDR3 region: CASSLGQINEKLFF. CDR3 nucleotides: TGTGCCAGCAGCTTAGGACAGATTAATGAAAAACTGTTTTTT.

The chain carries TRBV30 and TRBJ2-7; TRBD1 agrees at 8 bases. CDR1 GTSNPN and CDR2 SVGIG come from the germline V gene (reference sequence). The ends lost 1 base at V and 10 bases at J; junction bases unmatched: 6. The CDR3 contains 12 residues. CDR3: CAWSAGTGGQYF. The CDR3 DNA follows: TGTGCCTGGAGTGCCGGGACAGGAGGACAGTACTTC.

The rearrangement joins TRBV2 to TRBJ2-3, with 12 positions matching TRBD2. CDR3 length: 15 amino acids. J gave up 6 bases and V 6 bases, and 7 bases lay outside the gene matches. The germline V gene encodes CDR1 SNHLY and CDR2 FYNNEI. CDR3 nucleotides: TGTGCCAGCAGACCTTCTAGCGGGGGGGCCGATACGCAGTATTTT. Encoded protein: CASRPSSGGADTQYF.

This chain joins TRBV10-3 and TRBJ2-7; possible D gene TRBD1, 5 bases. V dropped 3 bases and J dropped 0 bases, with 12 bases sitting between them. CDR3 size: 15 residues. The germline V gene encodes CDR1 ENHRY and CDR2 SYGVKD. CDR3 loop: CAISEDSASSYEQYF. CDR3 coding DNA: TGTGCCATCAGTGAAGACAGCGCAAGCTCCTACGAGCAGTACTTC.

This clone has only one observation. The chain employs TRBV11-2 and TRBJ1-2, with D possibly being TRBD1 (5 bases). V lost 5 bases to trimming and J lost 3 bases, with 13 bases between them. CDR1 is SGHAT and CDR2 is FQNNGV in the germline V gene. The CDR3 has 14 amino acids. In DNA, the CDR3 is TGTGCCAGCAGCCCGCCGTGGGGGGACTATGGCTACACCTTC. Protein product: CASSPPWGDYGYTF.

The chain carries TRBV19 and TRBJ2-2; D may be TRBD1 (5 bases). CDR1 is LNHDA and CDR2 is SQIVND in the germline V gene (reference sequence). Trimming removed 7 bases at V and 7 bases at J, with 16 bases between. The CDR3 extends over 14 amino acids. CDR3: CASIRTPGIGELFF. CDR3 coding DNA: TGTGCCAGTATTCGGACACCTGGGATCGGGGAGCTGTTTTTT.

V gene TRBV7-3 combines with J gene TRBJ2-5; D may be TRBD2 (5 bases). In germline, CDR1 is SGHTA, CDR2 FQGTGA. Trimming pared 1 base from V and 4 bases from J, leaving 13 bases between. This CDR3 is 15 amino acids long. DNA of the CDR3: TGTGCCAGCAGCTTAAACCCGGGGAGAGGAGAGACCCAGTACTTC. Translating it yields CASSLNPGRGETQYF.

V is TRBV30 and J is TRBJ2-2; 9 bases line up with TRBD1. CDR3 length: 15 amino acids. Looked up from germline, CDR1 is GTSNPN and CDR2 is SVGIG (reference sequence). The V and J ends lost 3 bases and 3 bases, in that order; junction bases with no gene match: 5. Written as DNA, the CDR3 is TGTGCCTGGAGCCAACAGGGGGCGCACACCGGGGAGCTGTTTTTT. Translated: CAWSQQGAHTGELFF.

This clone came up once. The chain links TRBV4-3 to TRBJ2-3; 13 positions match TRBD2. The J segment lost 4 bases and the V segment lost 3 bases, leaving 4 bases of the junction unmatched. The CDR3 covers 16 residues. Germline V CDR1 and CDR2: LGHNA, YSLEER. DNA for the CDR3: TGCGCCAGCAGCCACCAACTAGCGGGGGGGCCAGATACGCAGTATTTT. The encoded protein is CASSHQLAGGPDTQYF.

The chain carries TRBV6-5 and TRBJ1-1; 7 nucleotides agree with TRBD1. The CDR3 has 15 residues. The V gene end was trimmed by 2 bases and the J gene end by 4 bases; junction bases not matched to a gene: 7. Per germline, CDR1 MNHEY and CDR2 SVGAGI. CDR3 amino acids: CASSYQRQGSTEAFF. The CDR3 DNA reads TGTGCCAGCAGTTACCAGAGACAGGGTTCCACTGAAGCTTTCTTT.

The chain is built from TRBV18 and TRBJ2-5; 14 bases are a match to TRBD2. The CDR3 loop spans 15 amino acids. Per the germline V gene, CDR1 is KGHSH and CDR2 is LQKENI. The J segment lost 5 bases and the V segment lost 8 bases, leaving 7 bases of the junction unmatched. This chain's CDR3 is CASLGLAGGFETQYF. CDR3 in DNA: TGTGCCAGCCTTGGACTAGCGGGGGGATTCGAGACCCAGTACTTC.

V and J are TRBV5-1 and TRBJ1-2; D is unclear. This CDR3 is 15 amino acids long. V dropped 0 bases and J dropped 1 base, with 10 bases sitting between them. The germline CDR1 and CDR2 sequences are SGHRS and YFSETQ. CDR3 DNA: TGCGCCAGCAGCTTGGCCGGGGATGTTAACTATGGCTACACCTTC. This codes for CASSLAGDVNYGYTF.

The chain joins TRBV5-1 to TRBJ2-3; 7 positions agree with TRBD1. CDR3 length: 16 residues. The V gene's germline CDR1 is SGHRS and CDR2 YFSETQ. The junction had 8 bases not matched to a gene; V was cut back by 3 bases and J by 1 base. The CDR3 here is CASSYGTVGGTDTQYF. CDR3 nucleotides: TGCGCCAGCAGCTATGGGACAGTCGGAGGCACAGATACGCAGTATTTT.

This clone has just one count. The rearrangement links TRBV3-1 (or the pseudogene TRBV3-2) to TRBJ2-1; TRBD2 agrees at 10 bases. CDR3 length equals 15 residues. Losses at the gene ends were 6 bases for V and 4 bases for J; bases not matched to a gene: 6. The germline CDR1 and CDR2 sequences are LGHDT and YNNKEL (reference sequence). The CDR3 loop is CASSRLAGGYNEQFF. CDR3 bases: TGTGCCAGCAGTCGACTAGCGGGTGGTTACAATGAGCAGTTCTTC.